This note documents a single TCR beta chain sequence. Its antigen is not known. The CDR3 has 15 residues. In germline, CDR1 is SGHRS, CDR2 YFSETQ. The V and J ends lost 4 bases and 0 bases respectively, with 14 bases between them. With 60 Vbeta and 13 Jbeta primers, the PCR was carried out. The data were produced by immunoSEQ multiplex PCR, yet TCRdb's version contains in-frame clones alone and is incomplete. The profile covers under 200,000 clones, with around 65% appearing a single time and about 3% taken by the ten largest. This sample is drawn from a study of cytomegalovirus exposure and HLA in healthy donors. Study results and caveats: There were a few CMV-associated chains whose specificity for CMV antigens was confirmed in vitro. Per published accounts, TCR beta sequences correctly predicted the HLA-A and HLA-B alleles of most subjects.

What was sequenced was PBMCs. This sequence was found in a woman aged 40 to 55 in good health and CMV-seropositive. The chain links TRBV5-1 to TRBJ2-7; D is possibly TRBD1 (6 bases). For the CDR3, the DNA is TGCGCCAGCAGCATTGAGGGGGAGAGCTCCTACGAGCAGTACTTC. Protein sequence: CASSIEGESSYEQYF.